The 32 T cell receptor beta chains presented below share a single source sample, sequenced in a study of cytomegalovirus exposure and HLA in healthy donors. The PCR contained 60 Vbeta and 13 Jbeta primers. Sequencing was performed with immunoSEQ multiplex PCR; in TCRdb, only in-frame clones are kept and a portion is missing. Among about 150,000 clones listed, 75% to 90% were seen once. Sequencing input: PBMCs. The receptors were sampled from a woman aged 45 to 65 in good health and CMV-seropositive.

V is TRBV18 and J is TRBJ2-3, with TRBD2 identical over 7 bases. The CDR3 runs to 15 residues. Germline CDR1 reads KGHSH; CDR2 reads LQKENI. Unmatched junction bases numbered 2, after V lost 0 bases and J lost 2 bases. The CDR3 region is CASSPPSGVTDTQYF. DNA of the CDR3: TGTGCCAGCTCACCACCCAGCGGGGTCACAGATACGCAGTATTTT.

V is TRBV6-1 and J is TRBJ2-7; 10 nucleotides line up with TRBD1. Per the germline V gene, CDR1 is MNHNS and CDR2 is SASEGT. The CDR3 spans 16 residues. V was pared by 0 bases and J by 4 bases, with 6 bases of the junction left unmatched. The CDR3 loop reads CASSEAGGQGVYEQYF. DNA of the CDR3: TGTGCCAGCAGTGAAGCAGGAGGACAGGGGGTTTACGAGCAGTACTTC.

The chain employs TRBV4-1 and TRBJ2-7; 12 nucleotides match TRBD2. Per germline, CDR1 MGHRA and CDR2 YSYEKL. J gave up 7 bases and V 1 base, and 5 bases lay outside the gene matches. CDR3 length equals 15 residues. The CDR3: CASSQVGLAGEEQYF. The CDR3, as DNA: TGCGCCAGCAGCCAAGTGGGACTAGCGGGTGAGGAGCAGTACTTC.

The rearrangement joins TRBV5-1 to TRBJ2-1, with D unclear. The V gene lost 0 bases and the J gene lost 15 bases, with 10 bases spanning the gap. In germline, CDR1 is SGHRS, CDR2 YFSETQ. The CDR3 has 11 residues. CDR3 in amino acids: CASSLAWSRFF. In DNA, the CDR3 is TGCGCCAGCAGCTTGGCTTGGTCTAGGTTCTTC. Combining the CDR3 with reference TRBV5-1 and TRBJ2-1 gives the whole variable domain KAGVTQTPRYLIKTRGQQVTLSCSPISGHRSVSWYQQTPGQGLQFLFEYFSETQRNKGNFPGRFSGRQFSNSRSEMNVSTLELGDSALYLCASSLAWSRFFGPGTRLTVL.

This sequence joins TRBV5-4 and TRBJ1-3; D gene unclear. Looked up from germline, CDR1 is SGHNT and CDR2 is YYREEE (reference sequence). Trimming took 0 bases from V and 7 from J, leaving 11 bases between them. This CDR3 has 14 residues. The CDR3 nucleotides are TGTGCCAGCAGCTTGGGAGGTACGGGGAACACCATATATTTT. It is translated as CASSLGGTGNTIYF.

This rearrangement joins TRBV30 to TRBJ2-1; possible D gene TRBD1, 5 bases. V was trimmed by 0 bases and J by 10 bases, leaving 16 bases between them. This CDR3 has 14 amino acids. CDR1 and CDR2 from the germline V gene are GTSNPN and SVGIG (reference sequence). The CDR3 reads CAWSVGVPHVEQFF. In DNA, the CDR3 is TGTGCCTGGAGTGTAGGGGTACCCCATGTCGAGCAGTTCTTC.

The V gene is TRBV20-1, the J gene TRBJ2-7; the D is unclear. Trimming left V 4 bases short and J 2 bases short, with 6 bases between. The CDR3 extends over 11 amino acids. The germline CDR1 and CDR2 sequences are DFQATT and SNEGSKA (reference sequence). This CDR3 is CSAIDTYEQYF. The CDR3 DNA is TGCAGTGCTATCGACACCTACGAGCAGTACTTC.

Only a few counts were recorded for this clone. This chain uses TRBV28 with TRBJ1-5; TRBD1 agrees at 11 bases. Germline CDR1 reads MDHEN; CDR2 reads SYDVKM. This CDR3 has 15 residues. V lost 6 bases to trimming and J lost 7 bases; unmatched junction nucleotides: 8. CDR3: CASSPRTGGAQPQHF. The CDR3 DNA reads as TGTGCCAGCAGCCCGAGGACAGGGGGCGCACAGCCCCAGCATTTT.

The gene calls are TRBV30 and TRBJ2-3; D gene uncertain. Germline V gene data show CDR1 as GTSNPN and CDR2 as SVGIG (reference sequence). The ends were cut back, 3 bases at V and 6 bases at J, with 10 bases in the middle. This CDR3 spans 12 amino acids. This CDR3 reads CAWSLVSDTQYF. The CDR3 DNA reads TGTGCCTGGAGCCTTGTTTCGGATACGCAGTATTTT.

This clone has only one observation. The V and J genes are TRBV7-3 and TRBJ1-1; D remains ambiguous. Germline-derived CDR1 and CDR2 are SGHTA and FQGTGA. V was pared by 0 bases and J by 4 bases, with 9 bases between. CDR3 length: 14 residues. This CDR3 is CASSLTPGSTEAFF. For the CDR3, the DNA is TGTGCCAGCAGCTTAACGCCGGGGAGCACTGAAGCTTTCTTT. Looking up the rest from reference TRBV7-3 and TRBJ1-1 gives the full variable domain: GAGVSQTPSNKVTEKGKYVELRCDPISGHTALYWYRQSLGQGPEFLIYFQGTGAADDSGLPNDRFFAVRPEGSVSTLKIQRTERGDSAVYLCASSLTPGSTEAFFGQGTRLTVV.

This chain connects TRBV6-6 to TRBJ1-2, with 10 nucleotides matching TRBD1. Germline CDR1 and CDR2: MNHNY and SVGAGI (reference sequence). Losses at the gene ends were 6 bases for V and 4 bases for J; bases not matched to a gene: 5. The CDR3 is made up of 14 amino acids. CDR3 nucleotides: TGTGCCAGCAGAAAGACAGGGGGCGTCTATGGCTACACCTTC. Translated: CASRKTGGVYGYTF.

As regards this clone: A junction end diverges from the germline sequence, so it may reflect a read error. V usage is TRBV7-9 and J usage is TRBJ2-6; D may be TRBD2 (6 bases). Germline-derived CDR1 and CDR2 are SEHNR and FQNEAQ (reference sequence). This CDR3 has 17 amino acids. The DNA of the CDR3 is TGTTCCAGCAGCTCAGGGTTGGGACGGGGGAGGGCCAACGTCCTGACTTTC. Amino acids: CSSSSGLGRGRANVLTF.

Concerning this clone itself: An end of the junction differs from the germline gene, which may be a read error. The chain recombines TRBV6-1 with TRBJ2-6; tentative D call: TRBD1 (5 bases). Germline V lookup: CDR1 MNHNS, CDR2 SASEGT. The CDR3 is made up of 15 amino acids. The CDR3 here is CASEKGFSGANGLTF. The CDR3 nucleotides read TGTGCCAGCGAGAAGGGGTTCTCTGGGGCCAACGGCCTGACTTTC.

The chain carries TRBV28 and TRBJ2-2; TRBD1 aligns across 8 bases. The germline gives CDR1 MDHEN, CDR2 SYDVKM. The CDR3 consists of 16 residues. V lost 4 bases to trimming and J lost 1 base; unmatched junction nucleotides: 5. CDR3 DNA: TGTGCCAGCAGTTCAGGGGGCAGAGGGAACACCGGGGAGCTGTTTTTT. Its translation: CASSSGGRGNTGELFF.

The rearrangement links TRBV7-6 to TRBJ2-1; D possibly corresponds to TRBD1 (5 bases). V lost 0 bases to trimming and J lost 6 bases, with 12 bases between them. This CDR3 region has 15 residues. CDR1 is SGHVS, CDR2 FNYEAQ, per germline. The CDR3: CASSLAGQSGNEQFF. The CDR3 nucleotides read TGTGCCAGCAGCTTAGCGGGGCAATCTGGCAATGAGCAGTTCTTC.

In DNA, the CDR3 is TGTGCCAGCAGTCCTTGGGGGGTCGTCCGTTTTAATAGCACAGGGGAGACTGGAAACACCATATATTTT. Translating it yields CASSPWGVVRFNSTGETGNTIYF. This chain connects TRBV9 to TRBJ1-3, with TRBD1 matching 7 bases. This CDR3 region has 23 residues. Germline CDR1 is SGDLS and CDR2 is YYNGEE. Trimming at V came to 5 bases and at J to 2 bases, leaving 31 bases not matched to a gene.

V usage is TRBV5-1 and J usage is TRBJ2-1, with 10 bases that match TRBD1. Trimming cost V 6 bases and J 1 base; bases outside gene matches: 7. From germline, CDR1 is SGHRS and CDR2 YFSETQ. The CDR3 covers 16 residues. CDR3 amino acids: CASNDRGPPSYNEQFF. In nucleotides, the CDR3 is TGCGCCAGCAATGACAGGGGGCCCCCATCCTACAATGAGCAGTTCTTC.

V usage is TRBV5-1 and J usage is TRBJ2-5; perhaps TRBD1 as D (6 bases). Germline assignment: CDR1 SGHRS and CDR2 YFSETQ. V was cut by 0 bases and J by 2 bases, with 8 bases left in between. The CDR3 covers 14 residues. DNA for the CDR3: TGCGCCAGCAGCTTGGGAGGGGGACAAGAGACCCAGTACTTC. Amino acids: CASSLGGGQETQYF. Variable domain in full (rest from reference TRBV5-1 and TRBJ2-5): KAGVTQTPRYLIKTRGQQVTLSCSPISGHRSVSWYQQTPGQGLQFLFEYFSETQRNKGNFPGRFSGRQFSNSRSEMNVSTLELGDSALYLCASSLGGGQETQYFGPGTRLLVL.

Comment on this clone: At one boundary the junction diverges from the germline segment, which might be a read error. The chain combines TRBV7-7 with TRBJ2-1; 12 bases match TRBD2. This CDR3 has 15 amino acids. Per germline, CDR1 SSHAT and CDR2 FNYEAQ (reference sequence). CDR3 sequence (DNA): TGTGCTAGCAGCCGGACTAGCGGGGTGTCAAATGAGCAGTTCTTC. Its protein product is CASSRTSGVSNEQFF.

The chain recombines TRBV19 with TRBJ1-2; 8 bases are a match to TRBD1. V shed 5 bases, J shed 3 bases, and the junction held 5 bases outside the gene matches. CDR3 length: 14 amino acids. Germline lookup yields CDR1 LNHDA and CDR2 SQIVND (reference sequence). This chain's CDR3 is CASSLYRGDYGYTF. CDR3 sequence (DNA): TGTGCCAGTAGTCTTTACAGGGGGGACTATGGCTACACCTTC.

This chain uses TRBV6-5 with TRBJ2-7, with D maybe TRBD1 (6 bases). Trimming removed 5 bases at V and 2 bases at J, with 13 bases between. Per the germline V gene, CDR1 is MNHEY and CDR2 is SVGAGI. The CDR3 loop spans 14 amino acids. CDR3 sequence: CASSPRQAPYEQYF. The CDR3 DNA sequence: TGTGCCAGCAGTCCGCGACAGGCACCCTACGAGCAGTACTTC.

This clone was found once. The V call is TRBV12-5, the J call TRBJ2-1, with 8 nucleotides matching TRBD1. Germline assignment: CDR1 LGHNT and CDR2 FRNRAP. This CDR3 has 13 residues. V shed 3 bases and J 12 bases; nucleotides not matched to a gene: 7. CDR3 sequence: CASGFVAGGPQFF. CDR3 sequence (DNA): TGTGCTAGTGGTTTTGTAGCAGGGGGCCCGCAGTTCTTC.

The rearrangement uses TRBV7-9 and TRBJ1-4; possible D gene TRBD1, 6 bases. V was pared by 8 bases and J by 0 bases, with 13 bases between. Per germline, CDR1 SEHNR and CDR2 FQNEAQ (reference sequence). The CDR3 is 15 residues long. CDR3 in amino acids: CASSFPGATNEKLFF. CDR3 nucleotides: TGTGCCAGCTCATTTCCAGGGGCAACTAATGAAAAACTGTTTTTT.

This rearrangement joins TRBV7-3 to TRBJ1-6, with 7 bases that match TRBD1. The CDR3 extends over 14 amino acids. Trimming took 5 bases from V and 10 from J; bases not matched to a gene: 8. Germline lookup yields CDR1 SGHTA and CDR2 FQGTGA. The CDR3 DNA reads as TGTGCCAGCAGCCGCGACAGGGCGGAGTCACCCCTCCACTTT. It is translated as CASSRDRAESPLHF.

The rearrangement uses TRBV6-6 and TRBJ2-5; TRBD1 is a possible D gene (5 bases). The CDR3 covers 15 residues. CDR1 is MNHNY, CDR2 SVGAGI, per germline (reference sequence). Trimming left V 2 bases short and J 2 bases short, with 12 bases between. This CDR3 reads CASSYTSNRQETQYF. DNA of the CDR3: TGTGCCAGCAGTTACACGTCGAACAGGCAAGAGACCCAGTACTTC.

The genes are TRBV6-6 and TRBJ1-5; D is unresolved. The germline gives CDR1 MNHNY, CDR2 SVGAGI (reference sequence). The V and J ends lost 4 bases and 5 bases respectively, with 3 bases between them. CDR3 length: 11 amino acids. The CDR3 region has the DNA TGTGCCAGCAGTTCCGATCAGCCCCAGCATTTT. Amino acid sequence: CASSSDQPQHF.

The chain links TRBV9 to TRBJ2-1; 7 positions match TRBD2. From germline, CDR1 is SGDLS and CDR2 YYNGEE. V lost 3 bases and J lost 3; bases outside the gene matches: 12. This CDR3 is built from 17 residues. The CDR3 reads CASSANPSGGVYNEQFF. Written as DNA, the CDR3 is TGTGCCAGCAGCGCTAACCCTAGCGGTGGCGTCTACAATGAGCAGTTCTTC.

This chain links TRBV7-9 with TRBJ2-1; 7 bases are shared with TRBD2. Unmatched junction bases numbered 3, after V lost 2 bases and J lost 2 bases. In germline, CDR1 is SEHNR, CDR2 FQNEAQ (reference sequence). This CDR3 contains 15 residues. The CDR3 sequence: CASSLRGSPYNEQFF. The CDR3 coding sequence is TGTGCCAGCAGCTTACGCGGGAGCCCCTACAATGAGCAGTTCTTC.

This chain links TRBV2 with TRBJ2-6; 8 bases are a match to TRBD1. In germline, CDR1 is SNHLY, CDR2 FYNNEI. The CDR3 runs 15 residues. Germline trimming cut 6 bases from V and 4 bases from J; bases unmatched to any gene: 5. The CDR3 bases are TGTGCCAGCAGGCAGGGGGCAGGAGGGGCCAACGTCCTGACTTTC. Amino acids: CASRQGAGGANVLTF.

The chain combines TRBV28 with TRBJ2-2; no definite D call. The CDR3 runs to 15 residues. Germline V CDR1 and CDR2: MDHEN, SYDVKM. Trimming left V 2 bases short and J 1 base short, with 8 bases between. CDR3 sequence: CASSLQFLNTGELFF. The CDR3 region has the DNA TGTGCCAGCAGTTTACAGTTTCTGAACACCGGGGAGCTGTTTTTT.

A remark on this clone: Mismatch with germline at one junction end may stem from a read error. The chain employs TRBV28 and TRBJ2-2, with 8 bases that match TRBD2. There are 15 residues in the CDR3. Germline values: CDR1 MDHEN, CDR2 SYDVKM. DNA for the CDR3: TGCGCTTCGCGAGACTCCGGGACTAGATACGGGGAGCTGTTTTTT. Its translation is CASRDSGTRYGELFF.

This sequence joins TRBV28 and TRBJ2-7; 8 nucleotides agree with TRBD2. Per germline, CDR1 MDHEN and CDR2 SYDVKM. The CDR3 totals 15 residues. The V gene end was trimmed by 8 bases and the J gene end by 2 bases; junction bases not matched to a gene: 11. The CDR3 coding sequence is TGTGCCAGCCGAATCGGGAGGGGTCCCGCCTACGAGCAGTACTTC. Encoded protein: CASRIGRGPAYEQYF.